This is a list of T cell receptor beta chains from one sample in a study of identical twins. TCRdb recomputed calls from the 5' RACE reads with MiXCR, one row per CDR3 protein. The sample lists around 650,000 distinct CDR3 sequences, around 7.4% occurring once. These data were also filed under a second study, of yellow fever vaccine responses in identical twins.

The sequenced sample consisted of PBMCs. The receptors were sampled from a woman aged 18-30 years in good health. Both conserved end residues are part of each CDR3. The order of the fields is D gene, V gene, J gene, clone size, CDR3 DNA, CDR3 protein. The D gene is left open where the match is weak. Only some rows state a clone size, as once, few, many or a class for expanded clones.

TRBD1	TRBV10-3	TRBJ1-6	NA	TGTGCCATCAGCCCGGACAGGTTGGGTTCACCCCTCCACTTT	CAISPDRLGSPLHF
NA	TRBV12-3/TRBV12-4	TRBJ1-2	few	TGTGCCAGCAGTTTTGGGCAGGGCCCCGGGTATGGCTACACCTTC	CASSFGQGPGYGYTF
TRBD1	TRBV20-1	TRBJ2-5	few	TGCAGTGCTAGAGATGTGCAGGGGGTCCGAGAGACCCAGTACTTC	CSARDVQGVRETQYF
TRBD1	TRBV5-1	TRBJ2-1	many	TGCGCCAGCAGGCCCGGGACAGGGGGCAATGAGCAGTTCTTC	CASRPGTGGNEQFF
NA	TRBV3-1	TRBJ2-5	many	TGTGCCAGCAGCCAAGATTGGGAGACCCAGTACTTC	CASSQDWETQYF
NA	TRBV9	TRBJ1-2	few	TGTGCCAGCAGCGTAGATCTCAGGGAAGATGGCTACACCTTC	CASSVDLREDGYTF
NA	TRBV11-3	TRBJ2-1	few	TGTGCCAGCAGCCTACAAGACAATGAGCAGTTCTTC	CASSLQDNEQFF
TRBD1	TRBV12-3/TRBV12-4	TRBJ2-5	few	TGTGCCAGCAGCTCACAGGGGGCTAAGGGAAGTGAGACCCAGTACTTC	CASSSQGAKGSETQYF
NA	TRBV29-1	TRBJ2-2	many	TGCAGCGTTGGAAAACAGAACACCGGGGAGCTGTTTTTT	CSVGKQNTGELFF
NA	TRBV2	TRBJ1-4	few	TGTGCCAGCAGCAATAGACACCCCGCGCAGAATGAAAAACTGTTTTTT	CASSNRHPAQNEKLFF
NA	TRBV20-1	TRBJ1-1	many	TGCAGTGCTTCTACAGGGAACACTGAAGCTTTCTTT	CSASTGNTEAFF
NA	TRBV28	TRBJ2-5	few	TGTGCCAGCCAGACTGGCAGGGGATCGGAGACCCAGTACTTC	CASQTGRGSETQYF
TRBD1	TRBV29-1	TRBJ1-1	few	TGCAGCGTAGCCTCCCCGGGGACAGGGGGCATGAACACTGAAGCTTTCTTT	CSVASPGTGGMNTEAFF
NA	TRBV5-1	TRBJ2-3	many	TGCGCCAGCAGCTTGGCCGGACAGCATGCAGATACGCAGTATTTT	CASSLAGQHADTQYF
TRBD2	TRBV4-1	TRBJ2-1	NA	TGCGCCAGCAGCCCCGGACTAGCGGGAGGTTGGGCCTACAATGAGCAGTTCTTC	CASSPGLAGGWAYNEQFF
TRBD1	TRBV20-1	TRBJ2-7	many	TGCAGTGCTAGAGAACCGGGACAGGGATTCTACGAGCAGTACTTC	CSAREPGQGFYEQYF
TRBD2	TRBV10-3	TRBJ2-1	many	TGTGCCATCAGTGAGGAGCGGGGCCCTGGGCAGTTCTTC	CAISEERGPGQFF
NA	TRBV11-2	TRBJ1-1	medium-sized	TGTGCCAGCAGCTCTATCCTACTCAGGGCTGAAGCTTTCTTT	CASSSILLRAEAFF
NA	TRBV7-9	TRBJ2-3	once	TGTGCCAGCAGCTTGGAGGGACGGGCGGAGAATACGCAGTATTTT	CASSLEGRAENTQYF
NA	TRBV6-4	TRBJ2-2	NA	TGTGCCAACCAGGACTTATCGAACACCGGGGAGCTGTTTTTT	CANQDLSNTGELFF
NA	TRBV10-3	TRBJ1-2	many	TGTGCCATCAGTGTAGACAGTGGAACCTATGGCTACACCTTC	CAISVDSGTYGYTF
NA	TRBV5-5	TRBJ1-2	NA	TGTGCCAGCAGCCAACTAATAGGAAACTATGGCTACACCTTC	CASSQLIGNYGYTF
NA	TRBV4-2	TRBJ1-1	NA	TGTGCCAGCAGCCAAGGATTAGGGTGGGGGGCGAAGACTGAAGCTTTCTTT	CASSQGLGWGAKTEAFF
NA	TRBV20-1	TRBJ2-1	few	TGCAGTGCTAGGGACCGCCGCTCCTACAATGAGCAGTTCTTC	CSARDRRSYNEQFF
NA	TRBV10-3	TRBJ2-2	many	TGTGCCATCAGTGAAAGACAGGTGAACACCGGGGAGCTGTTTTTT	CAISERQVNTGELFF
NA	TRBV3-1	TRBJ2-1	NA	TGTGCCAGCAGCCCAGCGGCTCTCGCCTACAATGAGCAGTTCTTC	CASSPAALAYNEQFF
NA	TRBV11-2	TRBJ2-3	NA	TGTGCCAGCAGCTTATCGGTATCAGATACGCAGTATTTT	CASSLSVSDTQYF
NA	TRBV6-1	TRBJ2-1	many	TGTGCCAGCAGTGTAACCCTCAGCTCCTACAATGAGCAGTTCTTC	CASSVTLSSYNEQFF
TRBD2	TRBV4-2	TRBJ2-3	NA	TGTGCCAGCGCGGAAAGACTAGCGGGGAGAGATACGCAGTATTTT	CASAERLAGRDTQYF
NA	TRBV28	TRBJ1-3	NA	TGTGCCAGCAGTCTCGCCTCGACCGCTAACACCATATATTTT	CASSLASTANTIYF
NA	TRBV28	TRBJ2-5	few	TGTGCCAGCAGTCGCTACCTGGCAGGGGAAGAGACCCAGTACTTC	CASSRYLAGEETQYF
NA	TRBV5-1	TRBJ2-4	NA	TGCGCCAGCAGCTTTAGCGAGAAAAACATTCAGTACTTC	CASSFSEKNIQYF
TRBD1	TRBV29-1	TRBJ2-2	many	TGCAGCGTCCGACAGGGGTTAAGCACCGGGGAGCTGTTTTTT	CSVRQGLSTGELFF
TRBD1	TRBV5-6	TRBJ2-3	NA	TGTGCCAGCAGCTTGGTGGACAGGGACACCGATACGCAGTATTTT	CASSLVDRDTDTQYF
TRBD2	TRBV12-3/TRBV12-4	TRBJ2-7	many	TGTGCCAGCAGTCGCTTGGGGGGACTAGCGCGCTACGAGCAGTACTTC	CASSRLGGLARYEQYF
NA	TRBV10-3	TRBJ2-3	few	TGTGCCATCAGACCGGGAGTTCCTCCAGATACGCAGTATTTT	CAIRPGVPPDTQYF
NA	TRBV7-9	TRBJ2-1	NA	TGTGCCAGCAGCTTAGGGGGCGGATCTACCTACAATGAGCAGTTCTTC	CASSLGGGSTYNEQFF
TRBD2	TRBV7-7	TRBJ2-1	few	TGTGCCAGCAGCTCCCTACTACTAGCGGGAGGGCCCCACAATGAGCAGTTCTTC	CASSSLLLAGGPHNEQFF
TRBD2	TRBV5-1	TRBJ2-7	NA	TGCGCCAGCAGCAGCCCGGGACTAGCGGGAGGGGTTTCGTACGAGCAGTACTTC	CASSSPGLAGGVSYEQYF
NA	TRBV24-1	TRBJ2-1	many	TGTGCCACCAGTGACCCCGGGACTCCCTTCGTTCAGTTCTTC	CATSDPGTPFVQFF
TRBD1	TRBV6-1	TRBJ1-3	NA	TGTGCCACTGACAGGGGATCCGCCTCTGGAAACACCATATATTTT	CATDRGSASGNTIYF
NA	TRBV10-3	TRBJ2-1	few	TGTGCCATCAGCGAGACTAGTCAGCAGTTCTTC	CAISETSQQFF
TRBD2	TRBV20-1	TRBJ2-2	NA	TGCAGTGCTTTTGTAGCGGGGGGGCCCACCGGGGAGCTGTTTTTT	CSAFVAGGPTGELFF
NA	TRBV7-9	TRBJ2-1	few	TGTGCCAGCAGCCCCACAGGGTTTGAGCAGTTCTTC	CASSPTGFEQFF
NA	TRBV9	TRBJ1-5	few	TGTGCCAGCAGCGCGAGAGCCCACAGGGTTCAGCCCCAGCATTTT	CASSARAHRVQPQHF
NA	TRBV2	TRBJ2-5	NA	TGTGCCAGCAGTGATTGGTACCAAGAGACCCAGTACTTC	CASSDWYQETQYF
TRBD2	TRBV12-3/TRBV12-4	TRBJ2-3	NA	TGTGCCAGCAGCCCGGGACTAGCAGTCGCCCATACCACAGATACGCAGTATTTT	CASSPGLAVAHTTDTQYF
NA	TRBV20-1	TRBJ1-3	many	TGCAGTGCTAGAGGCGGAGACTCTGGAAACACCATATATTTT	CSARGGDSGNTIYF
NA	TRBV2	TRBJ2-7	NA	TGTGCCAGCAGTGCCCCTACCTACGAGCAGTACTTC	CASSAPTYEQYF
TRBD1	TRBV3-1	TRBJ1-3	NA	TGTGCCAGCAGCAATACCGACAGGGGTATTGGAAACACCATATATTTT	CASSNTDRGIGNTIYF